The clone carrying this T cell receptor beta chain was recorded a few times. The data are from a study of identical twins. TCRdb used MiXCR to reprocess the 5' RACE reads, holding one entry per CDR3 protein. The sample has hundreds of thousands of distinct CDR3 sequences, around 8.6% seen once. These data were likewise used in another study, on yellow fever vaccine responses in identical twins. That investigation notes: In identical twins, vaccine T cell responses appeared partly shared and partly individual.

The sequenced material came from PBMCs. The sequence derives from a woman younger than 35 in good health.

CDR3 region: CASSWGVEQYF. The CDR3 DNA follows: TGTGCCAGCAGCTGGGGGGTCGAGCAGTACTTC. V gene TRBV7-2 combines with J gene TRBJ2-7, with D perhaps TRBD2 (6 bases). With 4 bases removed from V and 6 bases from J, the gap between germline ends came to 7 bases. The CDR3 length is 11 residues. Per the germline V gene, CDR1 is SGHTA and CDR2 is FQGNSA.